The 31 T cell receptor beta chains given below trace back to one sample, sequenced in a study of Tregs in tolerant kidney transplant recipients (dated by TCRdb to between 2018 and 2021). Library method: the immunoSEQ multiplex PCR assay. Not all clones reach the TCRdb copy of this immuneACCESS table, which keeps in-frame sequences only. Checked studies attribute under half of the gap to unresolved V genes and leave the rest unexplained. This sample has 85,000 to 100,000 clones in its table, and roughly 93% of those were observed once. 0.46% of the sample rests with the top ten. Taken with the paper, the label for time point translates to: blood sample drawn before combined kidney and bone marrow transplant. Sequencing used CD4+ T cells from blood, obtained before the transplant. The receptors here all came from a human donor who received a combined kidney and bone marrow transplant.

The CDR3 protein is CASSIEPGQYTGELFF. CDR3 coding DNA: TGTGCCAGTAGTATAGAACCGGGACAGTACACCGGGGAGCTGTTTTTT. The chain employs TRBV19 and TRBJ2-2; TRBD1 agrees at 7 bases. The CDR3 is 16 residues long. The ends lost 0 bases at V and 3 bases at J; junction bases unmatched: 4. CDR1 LNHDA and CDR2 SQIVND come from the germline V gene (reference sequence).

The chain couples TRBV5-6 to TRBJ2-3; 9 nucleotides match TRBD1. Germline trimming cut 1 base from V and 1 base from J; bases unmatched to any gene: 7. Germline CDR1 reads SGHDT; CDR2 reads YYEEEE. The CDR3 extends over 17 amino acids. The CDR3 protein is CASSLSGTGLRTDTQYF. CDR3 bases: TGTGCCAGCAGCTTGAGCGGGACAGGGCTTCGCACAGATACGCAGTATTTT.

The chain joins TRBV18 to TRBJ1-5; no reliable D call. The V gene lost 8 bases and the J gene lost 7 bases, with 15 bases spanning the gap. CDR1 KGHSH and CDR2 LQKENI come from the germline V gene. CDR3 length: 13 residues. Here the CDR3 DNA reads TGTGCCAGCACTCACGGTAGAGGACAGCCCCAGCATTTT. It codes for CASTHGRGQPQHF.

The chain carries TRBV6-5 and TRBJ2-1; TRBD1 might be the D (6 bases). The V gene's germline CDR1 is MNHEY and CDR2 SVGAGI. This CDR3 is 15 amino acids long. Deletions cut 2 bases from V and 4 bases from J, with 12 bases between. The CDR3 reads CASSYGGPIYNEQFF. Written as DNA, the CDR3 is TGTGCCAGCAGTTACGGGGGCCCAATTTACAATGAGCAGTTCTTC.

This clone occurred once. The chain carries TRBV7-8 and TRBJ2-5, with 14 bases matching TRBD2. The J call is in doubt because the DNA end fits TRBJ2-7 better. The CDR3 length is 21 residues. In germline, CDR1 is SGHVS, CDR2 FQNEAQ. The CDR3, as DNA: TGTGCCAGCAGCTCCCGCCCAGTAGCCGGGACTAGCGGGAGAGACCCCCACGAGCAGTACTTC. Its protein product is CASSSRPVAGTSGRDPHEQYF.

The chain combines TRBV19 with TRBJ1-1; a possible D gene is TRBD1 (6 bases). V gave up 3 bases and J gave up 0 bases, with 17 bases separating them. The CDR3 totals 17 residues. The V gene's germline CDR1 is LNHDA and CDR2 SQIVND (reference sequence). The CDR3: CASSIIRGGRMNTEAFF. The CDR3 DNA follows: TGTGCCAGTAGTATCATCAGGGGTGGACGCATGAACACTGAAGCTTTCTTT. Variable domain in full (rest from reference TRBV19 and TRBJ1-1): DGGITQSPKYLFRKEGQNVTLSCEQNLNHDAMYWYRQDPGQGLRLIYYSQIVNDFQKGDIAEGYSVSREKKESFPLTVTSAQKNPTAFYLCASSIIRGGRMNTEAFFGQGTRLTVV.

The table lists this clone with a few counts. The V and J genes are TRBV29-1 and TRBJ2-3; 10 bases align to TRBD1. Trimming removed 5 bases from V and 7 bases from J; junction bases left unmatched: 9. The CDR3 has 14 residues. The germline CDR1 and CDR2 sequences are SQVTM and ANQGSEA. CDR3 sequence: CSVLTGTGVNTQYF. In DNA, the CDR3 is TGCAGCGTTTTAACCGGGACAGGGGTAAATACGCAGTATTTT.

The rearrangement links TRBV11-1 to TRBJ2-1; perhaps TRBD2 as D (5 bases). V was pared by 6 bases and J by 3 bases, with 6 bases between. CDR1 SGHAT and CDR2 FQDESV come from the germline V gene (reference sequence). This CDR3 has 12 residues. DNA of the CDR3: TGTGCCAGCAGACGGGACTACAATGAGCAGTTCTTC. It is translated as CASRRDYNEQFF.

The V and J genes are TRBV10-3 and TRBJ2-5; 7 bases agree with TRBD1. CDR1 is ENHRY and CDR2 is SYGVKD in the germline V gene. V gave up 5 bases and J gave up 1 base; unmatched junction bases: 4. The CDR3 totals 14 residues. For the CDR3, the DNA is TGTGCCATCAGTAAACGGGACAGCCAAGAGACCCAGTACTTC. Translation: CAISKRDSQETQYF.

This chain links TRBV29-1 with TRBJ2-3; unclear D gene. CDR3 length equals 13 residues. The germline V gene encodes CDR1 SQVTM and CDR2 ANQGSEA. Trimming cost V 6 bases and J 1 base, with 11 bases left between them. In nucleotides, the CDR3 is TGCAGCGTGGAGCGAGGAGGCACAGATACGCAGTATTTT. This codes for CSVERGGTDTQYF.

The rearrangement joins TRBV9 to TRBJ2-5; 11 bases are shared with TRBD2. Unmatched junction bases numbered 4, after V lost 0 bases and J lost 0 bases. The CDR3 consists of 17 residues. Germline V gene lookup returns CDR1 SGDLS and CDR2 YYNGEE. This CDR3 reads CASSVAPGLADQETQYF. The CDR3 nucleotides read TGTGCCAGCAGCGTAGCGCCGGGACTAGCGGACCAAGAGACCCAGTACTTC.

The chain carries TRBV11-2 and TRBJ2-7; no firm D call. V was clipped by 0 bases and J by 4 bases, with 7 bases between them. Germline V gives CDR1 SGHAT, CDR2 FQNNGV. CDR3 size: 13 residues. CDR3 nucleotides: TGTGCCAGCAGCTTAGATCCGAGTTACGAGCAGTACTTC. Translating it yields CASSLDPSYEQYF.

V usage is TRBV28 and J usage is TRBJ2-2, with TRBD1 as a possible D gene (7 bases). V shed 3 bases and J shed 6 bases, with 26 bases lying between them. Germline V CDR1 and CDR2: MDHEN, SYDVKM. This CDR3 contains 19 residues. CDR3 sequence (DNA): TGTGCCAGCAGTTTTAGCGGTCCGGGACAGATATTCGTCGCCGGGGAGCTGTTTTTT. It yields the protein CASSFSGPGQIFVAGELFF.

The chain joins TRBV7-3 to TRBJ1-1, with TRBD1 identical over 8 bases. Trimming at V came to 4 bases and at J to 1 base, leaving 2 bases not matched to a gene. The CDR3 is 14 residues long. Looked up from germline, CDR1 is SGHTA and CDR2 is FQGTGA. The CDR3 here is CASSSQGANTEAFF. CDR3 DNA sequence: TGTGCCAGCAGCTCCCAGGGGGCGAACACTGAAGCTTTCTTT.

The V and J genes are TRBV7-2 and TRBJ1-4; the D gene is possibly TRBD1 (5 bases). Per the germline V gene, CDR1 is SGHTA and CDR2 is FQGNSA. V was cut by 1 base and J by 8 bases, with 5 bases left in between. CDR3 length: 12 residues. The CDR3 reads CASSLEGEKLFF. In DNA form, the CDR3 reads TGTGCCAGCAGCTTAGAGGGGGAAAAACTGTTTTTT.

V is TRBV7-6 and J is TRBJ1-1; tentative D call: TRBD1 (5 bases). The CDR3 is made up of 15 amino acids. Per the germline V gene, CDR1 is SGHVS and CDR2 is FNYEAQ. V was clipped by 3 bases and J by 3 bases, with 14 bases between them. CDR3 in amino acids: CASSFGTGVDTEAFF. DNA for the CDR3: TGTGCCAGCAGCTTCGGGACGGGGGTCGACACTGAAGCTTTCTTT.

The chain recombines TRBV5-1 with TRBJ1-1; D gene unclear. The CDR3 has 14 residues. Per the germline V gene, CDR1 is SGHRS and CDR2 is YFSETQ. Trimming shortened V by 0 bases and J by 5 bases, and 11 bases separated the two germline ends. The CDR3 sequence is CASSLEVGRTEAFF. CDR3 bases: TGCGCCAGCAGCTTGGAGGTGGGGAGGACTGAAGCTTTCTTT.

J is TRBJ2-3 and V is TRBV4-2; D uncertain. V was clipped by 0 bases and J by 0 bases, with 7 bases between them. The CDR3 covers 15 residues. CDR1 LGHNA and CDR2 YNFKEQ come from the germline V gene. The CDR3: CASSQDPVSTDTQYF. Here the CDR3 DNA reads TGTGCCAGCAGCCAAGATCCGGTAAGCACAGATACGCAGTATTTT.

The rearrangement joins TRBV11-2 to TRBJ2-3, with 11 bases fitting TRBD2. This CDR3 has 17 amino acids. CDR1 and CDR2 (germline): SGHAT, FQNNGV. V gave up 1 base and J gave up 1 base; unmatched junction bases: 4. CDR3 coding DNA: TGTGCCAGCAGCTTAGTTAGCGGGGGGGCTGGCACAGATACGCAGTATTTT. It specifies CASSLVSGGAGTDTQYF.

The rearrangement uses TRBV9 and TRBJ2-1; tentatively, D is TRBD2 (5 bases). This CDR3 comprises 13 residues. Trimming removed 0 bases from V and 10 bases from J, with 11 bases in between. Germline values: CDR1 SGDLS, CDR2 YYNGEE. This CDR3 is CASSVDIEGEQFF. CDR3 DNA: TGTGCCAGCAGCGTAGATATCGAGGGAGAGCAGTTCTTC.

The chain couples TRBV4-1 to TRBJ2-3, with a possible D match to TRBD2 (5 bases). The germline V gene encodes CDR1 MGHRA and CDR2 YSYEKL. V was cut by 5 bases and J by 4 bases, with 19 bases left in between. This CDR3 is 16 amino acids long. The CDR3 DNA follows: TGCGCCAGCAGCGGAGGAAGGCTTTGGGAGTCAGATACGCAGTATTTT. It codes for CASSGGRLWESDTQYF.

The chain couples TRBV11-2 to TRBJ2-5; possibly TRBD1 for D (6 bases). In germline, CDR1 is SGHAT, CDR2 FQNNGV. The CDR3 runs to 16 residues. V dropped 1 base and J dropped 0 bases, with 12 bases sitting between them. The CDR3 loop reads CASSLVGTINQETQYF. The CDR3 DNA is TGTGCCAGCAGCTTAGTTGGGACAATCAACCAAGAGACCCAGTACTTC.

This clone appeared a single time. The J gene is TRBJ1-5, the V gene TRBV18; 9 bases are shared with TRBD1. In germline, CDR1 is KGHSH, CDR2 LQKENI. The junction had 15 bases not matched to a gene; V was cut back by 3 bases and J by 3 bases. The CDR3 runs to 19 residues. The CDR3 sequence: CASSPGLGQGYYNNQPQHF. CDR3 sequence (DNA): TGTGCCAGCTCACCCGGTCTAGGACAGGGGTATTATAACAATCAGCCCCAGCATTTT.

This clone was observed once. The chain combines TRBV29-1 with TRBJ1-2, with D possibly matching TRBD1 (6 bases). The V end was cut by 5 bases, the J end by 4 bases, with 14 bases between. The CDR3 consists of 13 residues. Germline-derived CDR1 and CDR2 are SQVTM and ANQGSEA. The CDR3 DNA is TGCAGCGTTTACCCGGACAGCCGCTATGGCTACACCTTC. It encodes CSVYPDSRYGYTF.

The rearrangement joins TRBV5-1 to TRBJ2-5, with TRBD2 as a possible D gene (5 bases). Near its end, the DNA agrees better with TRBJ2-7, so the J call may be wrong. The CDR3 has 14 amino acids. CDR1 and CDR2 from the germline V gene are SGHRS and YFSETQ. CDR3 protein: CASSPFAEVYEQYF. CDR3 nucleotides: TGCGCCAGCAGCCCCTTTGCGGAGGTCTACGAGCAGTACTTC.

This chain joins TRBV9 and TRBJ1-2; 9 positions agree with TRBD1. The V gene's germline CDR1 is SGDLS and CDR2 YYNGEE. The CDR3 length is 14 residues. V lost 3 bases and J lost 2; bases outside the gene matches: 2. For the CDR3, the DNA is TGTGCCAGCAGCGCGGGGACAGGGAACTATGGCTACACCTTC. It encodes CASSAGTGNYGYTF.

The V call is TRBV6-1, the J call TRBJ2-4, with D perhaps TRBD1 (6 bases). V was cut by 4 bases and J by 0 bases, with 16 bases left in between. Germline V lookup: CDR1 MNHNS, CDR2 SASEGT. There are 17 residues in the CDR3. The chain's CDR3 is CASSGPGTLIAKNIQYF. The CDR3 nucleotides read TGTGCCAGCAGTGGACCCGGGACACTTATAGCCAAAAACATTCAGTACTTC.

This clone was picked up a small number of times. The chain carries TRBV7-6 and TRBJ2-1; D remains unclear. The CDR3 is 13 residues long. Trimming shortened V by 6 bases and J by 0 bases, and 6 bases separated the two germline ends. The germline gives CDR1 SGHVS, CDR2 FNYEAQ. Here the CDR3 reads CASRQSSYNEQFF. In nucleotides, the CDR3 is TGTGCCAGCAGACAGAGCTCCTACAATGAGCAGTTCTTC.

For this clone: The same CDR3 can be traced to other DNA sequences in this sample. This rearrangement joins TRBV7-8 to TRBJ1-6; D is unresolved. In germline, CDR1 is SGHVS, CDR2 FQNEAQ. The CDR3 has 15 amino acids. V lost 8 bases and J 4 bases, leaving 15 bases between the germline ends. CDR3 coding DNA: TGTGCCAGCGGGCGCGTTAGTGCTTATAATTCACCCCTCCACTTT. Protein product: CASGRVSAYNSPLHF.

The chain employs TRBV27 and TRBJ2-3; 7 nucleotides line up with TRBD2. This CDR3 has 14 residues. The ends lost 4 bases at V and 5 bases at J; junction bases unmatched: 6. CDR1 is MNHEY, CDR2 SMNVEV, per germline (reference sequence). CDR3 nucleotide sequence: TGTGCCAGCAGTTCCAGCGGGGTAGGAGATACGCAGTATTTT. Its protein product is CASSSSGVGDTQYF.

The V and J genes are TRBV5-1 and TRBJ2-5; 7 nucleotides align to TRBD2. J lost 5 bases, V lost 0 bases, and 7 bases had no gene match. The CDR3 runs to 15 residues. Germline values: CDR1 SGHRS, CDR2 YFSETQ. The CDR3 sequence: CASSLGTRPSETQYF. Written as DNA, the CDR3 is TGCGCCAGCAGCTTGGGGACTAGACCGTCCGAGACCCAGTACTTC.